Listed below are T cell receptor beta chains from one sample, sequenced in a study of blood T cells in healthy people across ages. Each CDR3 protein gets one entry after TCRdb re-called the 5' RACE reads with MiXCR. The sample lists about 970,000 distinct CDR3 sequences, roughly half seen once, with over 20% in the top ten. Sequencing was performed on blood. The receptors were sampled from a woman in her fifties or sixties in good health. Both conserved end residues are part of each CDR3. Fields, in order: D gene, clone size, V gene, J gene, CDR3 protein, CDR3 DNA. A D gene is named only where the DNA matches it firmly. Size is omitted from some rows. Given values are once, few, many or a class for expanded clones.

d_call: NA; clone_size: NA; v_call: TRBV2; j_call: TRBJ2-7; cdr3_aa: CAGSQGRYEQYF; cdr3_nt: TGTGCCGGCAGCCAGGGGCGCTACGAGCAGTACTTC
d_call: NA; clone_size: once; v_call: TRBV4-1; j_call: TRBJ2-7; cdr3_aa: CASSQRSGSYEQYF; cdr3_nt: TGCGCCAGCAGCCAAAGGTCAGGTTCCTACGAGCAGTACTTC
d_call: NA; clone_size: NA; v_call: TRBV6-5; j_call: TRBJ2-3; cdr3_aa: CASSSAGTFYTDTQYF; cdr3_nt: TGTGCCAGCAGTTCCGCCGGGACTTTTTACACAGATACGCAGTATTTT
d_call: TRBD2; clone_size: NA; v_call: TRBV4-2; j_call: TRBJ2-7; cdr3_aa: CASSQIAGPTYEQYF; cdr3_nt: TGTGCCAGCAGCCAGATAGCGGGCCCTACCTACGAGCAGTACTTC
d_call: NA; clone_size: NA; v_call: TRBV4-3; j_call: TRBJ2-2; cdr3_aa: CASSPEAGVNTGELFF; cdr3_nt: TGCGCCAGTAGCCCGGAGGCAGGGGTTAACACCGGGGAGCTGTTTTTT
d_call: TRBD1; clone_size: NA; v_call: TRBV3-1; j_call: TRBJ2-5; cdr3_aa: CASSQDVAGGRETQYF; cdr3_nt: TGTGCCAGCAGCCAAGATGTGGCAGGGGGTCGAGAGACCCAGTACTTC
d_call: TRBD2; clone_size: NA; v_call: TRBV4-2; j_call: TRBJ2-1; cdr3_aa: CASSQERAGVGEQFF; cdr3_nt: TGTGCCAGCAGCCAAGAACGAGCGGGAGTTGGCGAGCAGTTCTTC
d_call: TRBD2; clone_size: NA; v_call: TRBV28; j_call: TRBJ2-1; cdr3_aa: CASRPGLAGYWQFF; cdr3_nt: TGTGCCAGCAGACCGGGACTAGCGGGATACTGGCAGTTCTTC
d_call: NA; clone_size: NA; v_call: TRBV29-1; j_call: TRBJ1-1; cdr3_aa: CSVSGRNTEAFF; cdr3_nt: TGCAGCGTCTCAGGACGAAACACTGAAGCTTTCTTT
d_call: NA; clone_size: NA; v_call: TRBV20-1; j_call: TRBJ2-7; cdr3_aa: CSARGGIKDSYEQYF; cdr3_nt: TGCAGTGCTAGAGGTGGGATAAAGGATTCCTACGAGCAGTACTTC
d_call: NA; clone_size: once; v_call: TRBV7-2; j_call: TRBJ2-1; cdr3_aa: CASKHPGSNEQFF; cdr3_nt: TGTGCCAGCAAGCATCCTGGTAGTAATGAGCAGTTCTTC
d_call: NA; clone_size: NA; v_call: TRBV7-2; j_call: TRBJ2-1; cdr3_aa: CASIPWLGRVNEQFF; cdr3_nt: TGTGCCAGCATTCCCTGGCTGGGGAGAGTTAATGAGCAGTTCTTC
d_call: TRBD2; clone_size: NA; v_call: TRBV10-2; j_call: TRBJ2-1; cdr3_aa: CASASGRTGYNEQFF; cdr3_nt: TGCGCCAGTGCTAGCGGGAGGACCGGGTACAATGAGCAGTTCTTC
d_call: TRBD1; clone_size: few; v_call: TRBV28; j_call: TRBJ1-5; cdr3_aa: CASRTGGSRNQPQHF; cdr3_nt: TGTGCCAGCAGGACAGGGGGCTCACGCAATCAGCCCCAGCATTTT
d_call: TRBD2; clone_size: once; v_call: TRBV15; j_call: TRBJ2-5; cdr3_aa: CATSRVSSGSDEQYF; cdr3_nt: TGTGCCACCAGCAGAGTGTCTAGCGGGAGCGATGAGCAGTACTTC
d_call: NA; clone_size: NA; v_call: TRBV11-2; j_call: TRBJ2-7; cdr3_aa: CASSLGPWGEQYF; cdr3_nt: TGTGCCAGCAGCCTCGGGCCTTGGGGCGAGCAGTACTTC
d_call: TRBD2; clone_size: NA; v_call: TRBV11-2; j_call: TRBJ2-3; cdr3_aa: CASRNRLAMSTDTQYF; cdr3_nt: TGTGCCAGCAGAAACCGACTAGCAATGAGCACAGATACGCAGTATTTT
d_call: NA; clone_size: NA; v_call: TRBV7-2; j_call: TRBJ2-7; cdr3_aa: CASSLVGGSTKLYEQYF; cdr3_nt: TGTGCCAGCAGCTTAGTGGGTGGGTCCACAAAATTATACGAGCAGTACTTC
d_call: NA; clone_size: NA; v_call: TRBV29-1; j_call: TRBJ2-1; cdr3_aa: CSVGGGPLWDEQFF; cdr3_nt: TGCAGCGTTGGGGGCGGGCCTCTGTGGGATGAGCAGTTCTTC
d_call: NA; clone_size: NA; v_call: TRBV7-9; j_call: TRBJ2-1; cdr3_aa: CASSPIRRGQFF; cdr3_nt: TGTGCCAGCAGCCCCATTAGACGCGGGCAGTTCTTC
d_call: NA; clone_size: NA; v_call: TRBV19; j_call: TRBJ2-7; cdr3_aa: CASTQAVAGNYEQYF; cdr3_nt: TGTGCCAGTACCCAGGCTGTTGCAGGGAACTACGAGCAGTACTTC
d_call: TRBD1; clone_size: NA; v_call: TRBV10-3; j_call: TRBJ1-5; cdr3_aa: CAISQQGADQPQHF; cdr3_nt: TGTGCCATCAGCCAACAGGGGGCGGATCAGCCCCAGCATTTT
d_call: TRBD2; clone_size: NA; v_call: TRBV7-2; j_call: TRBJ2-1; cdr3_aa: CASSFSVGRGLNEQFF; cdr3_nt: TGTGCCAGCAGCTTTAGCGTCGGGAGGGGCCTTAATGAGCAGTTCTTC
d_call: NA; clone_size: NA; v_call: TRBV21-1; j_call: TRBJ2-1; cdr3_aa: CASSIGTSGRASNEQFF; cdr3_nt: TGTGCCAGCAGCATCGGGACTAGCGGGAGGGCCTCCAATGAGCAGTTCTTC
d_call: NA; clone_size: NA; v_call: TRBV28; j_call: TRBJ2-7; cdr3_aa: CASRGDPGTLSSYEQYF; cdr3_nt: TGTGCCAGCAGAGGCGACCCGGGGACTCTAAGCTCCTACGAGCAGTACTTC
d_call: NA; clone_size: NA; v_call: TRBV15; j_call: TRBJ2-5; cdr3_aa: CATRSGETQYF; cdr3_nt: TGTGCCACCAGGTCCGGAGAGACCCAGTACTTC
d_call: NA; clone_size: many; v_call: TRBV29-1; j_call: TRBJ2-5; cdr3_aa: CSVEDGETQYF; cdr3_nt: TGCAGCGTTGAAGATGGCGAGACCCAGTACTTC
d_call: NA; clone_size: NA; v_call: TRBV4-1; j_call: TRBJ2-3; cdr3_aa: CASSQDSMRDTQYF; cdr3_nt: TGCGCCAGCAGCCAAGATAGTATGAGAGATACGCAGTATTTT